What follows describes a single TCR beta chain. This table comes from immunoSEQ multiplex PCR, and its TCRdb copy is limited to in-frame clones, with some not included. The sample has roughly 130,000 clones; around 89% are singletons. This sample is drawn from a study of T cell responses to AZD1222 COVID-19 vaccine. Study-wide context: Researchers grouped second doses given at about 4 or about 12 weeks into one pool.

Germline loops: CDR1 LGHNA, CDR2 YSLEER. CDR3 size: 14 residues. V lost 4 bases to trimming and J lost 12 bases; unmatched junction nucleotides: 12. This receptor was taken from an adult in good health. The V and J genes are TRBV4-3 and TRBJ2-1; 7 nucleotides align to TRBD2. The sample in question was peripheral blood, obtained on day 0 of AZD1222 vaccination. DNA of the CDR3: TGCGCCAGCAGCCCAGACATCGCGGGGGTTGGGCAGTTCTTC. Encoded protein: CASSPDIAGVGQFF.